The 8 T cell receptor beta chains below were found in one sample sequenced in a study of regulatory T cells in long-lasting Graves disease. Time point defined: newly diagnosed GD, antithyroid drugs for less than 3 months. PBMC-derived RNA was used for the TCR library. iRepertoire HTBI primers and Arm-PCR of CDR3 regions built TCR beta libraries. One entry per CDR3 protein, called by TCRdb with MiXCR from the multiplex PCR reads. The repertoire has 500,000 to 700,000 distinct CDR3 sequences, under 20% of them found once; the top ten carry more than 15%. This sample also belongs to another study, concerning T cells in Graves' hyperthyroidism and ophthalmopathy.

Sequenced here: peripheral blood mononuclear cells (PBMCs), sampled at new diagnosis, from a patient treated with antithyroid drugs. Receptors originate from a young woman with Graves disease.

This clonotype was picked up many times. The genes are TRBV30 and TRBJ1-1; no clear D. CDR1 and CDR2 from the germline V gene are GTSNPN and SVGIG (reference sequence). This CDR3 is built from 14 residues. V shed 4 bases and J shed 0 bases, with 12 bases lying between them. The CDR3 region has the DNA TGTGCCTGGACACGAAGGGCATTGAACACTGAAGCTTTCTTT. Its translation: CAWTRRALNTEAFF.

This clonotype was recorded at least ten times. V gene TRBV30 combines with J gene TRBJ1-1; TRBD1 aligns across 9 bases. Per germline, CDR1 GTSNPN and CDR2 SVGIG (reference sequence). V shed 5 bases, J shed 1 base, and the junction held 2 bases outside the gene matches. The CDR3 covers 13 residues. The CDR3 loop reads CAWSGQGNTEAFF. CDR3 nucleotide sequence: TGTGCCTGGTCGGGACAGGGGAACACTGAAGCTTTCTTT.

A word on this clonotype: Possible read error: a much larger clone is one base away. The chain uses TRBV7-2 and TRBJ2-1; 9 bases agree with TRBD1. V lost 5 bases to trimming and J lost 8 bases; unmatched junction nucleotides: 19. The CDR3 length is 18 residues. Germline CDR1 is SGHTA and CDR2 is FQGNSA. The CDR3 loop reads CASSRDVPGTGMSDEQFF. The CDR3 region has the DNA TGTGCCAGCAGCCGAGATGTTCCGGGGACAGGGATGAGCGATGAGCAGTTCTTC.

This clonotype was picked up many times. The CDR3 reads CASGQGGNQPQHF. Written as DNA, the CDR3 is TGTGCCAGTGGACAGGGTGGCAATCAGCCCCAGCATTTT. This chain connects TRBV28 to TRBJ1-5; 8 bases agree with TRBD1. With 9 bases clipped from V and 2 bases from J, the junction kept 3 bases outside the gene matches. CDR1 is MDHEN, CDR2 SYDVKM, per germline. The CDR3 runs 13 residues.

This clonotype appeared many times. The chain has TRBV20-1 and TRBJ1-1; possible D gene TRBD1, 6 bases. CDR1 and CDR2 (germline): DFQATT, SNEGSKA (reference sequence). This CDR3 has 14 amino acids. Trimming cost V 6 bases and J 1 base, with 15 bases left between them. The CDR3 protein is CSARLGGANTEAFF. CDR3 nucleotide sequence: TGCAGTGCCCGCTTGGGGGGGGCGAACACTGAAGCTTTCTTT.

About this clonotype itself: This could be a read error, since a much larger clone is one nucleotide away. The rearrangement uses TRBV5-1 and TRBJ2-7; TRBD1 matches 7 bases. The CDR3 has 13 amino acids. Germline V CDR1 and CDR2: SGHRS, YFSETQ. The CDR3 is CVSSFGTAYEQYF. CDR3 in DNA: TGCGTCAGCAGCTTTGGGACAGCCTACGAGCAGTACTTC. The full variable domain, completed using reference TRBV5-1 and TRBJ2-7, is KAGVTQTPRYLIKTRGQQVTLSCSPISGHRSVSWYQQTPGQGLQFLFEYFSETQRNKGNFPGRFSGRQFSNSRSEMNVSTLELGDSALYLCVSSFGTAYEQYFGPGTRLTVT.

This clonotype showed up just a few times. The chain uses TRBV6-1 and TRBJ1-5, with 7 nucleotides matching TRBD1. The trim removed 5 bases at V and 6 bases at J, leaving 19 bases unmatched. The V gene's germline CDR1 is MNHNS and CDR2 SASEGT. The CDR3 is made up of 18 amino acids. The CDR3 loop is CASSRPDRLIAIVQPQHF. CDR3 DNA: TGTGCCAGCAGTAGACCGGACAGGTTGATCGCTATAGTTCAGCCCCAGCATTTT.

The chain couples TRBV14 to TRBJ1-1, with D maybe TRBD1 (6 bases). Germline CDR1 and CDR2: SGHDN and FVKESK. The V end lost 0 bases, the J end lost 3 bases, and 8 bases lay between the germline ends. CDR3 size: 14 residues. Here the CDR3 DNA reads TGTGCCAGCAGCCAAGAGGACAGCTACACTGAAGCTTTCTTT. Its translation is CASSQEDSYTEAFF. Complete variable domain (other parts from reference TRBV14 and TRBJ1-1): EAGVTQFPSHSVIEKGQTVTLRCDPISGHDNLYWYRRVMGKEIKFLLHFVKESKQDESGMPNNRFLAERTGGTYSTLKVQPAELEDSGVYFCASSQEDSYTEAFFGQGTRLTVV.